This TCR beta chain came from a study of cytomegalovirus exposure and HLA in healthy donors. CDR3 length equals 13 residues. Germline V gives CDR1 WNHNN, CDR2 SYGVQD (reference sequence). Deletions cut 1 base from V and 11 bases from J, with 14 bases between. It was with 60 Vbeta and 13 Jbeta primers that the PCR ran. Repertoires were generated with immunoSEQ multiplex PCR, while TCRdb's copy carries only in-frame clones and drops some. This sample carries about 200,000 clones, around 87% of them seen once, and the ten largest clones take 1% to 1.5%. Note on this clone: Its specificity is unknown.

Findings of the study overall: HLA alleles showed associations with approximately 15,000 TCR beta sequences in a later analysis, at a 0.05 false discovery rate.

The chain carries TRBV10-1 and TRBJ1-2; TRBD1 is a possible D gene (6 bases). The sequence was obtained from a man in his thirties or forties in good health and CMV-seronegative. Sequencing was done on a sample of PBMCs. As DNA, the CDR3 is TGCGCCAGCAGTGAGTACAGGGACCGCTTATACACCTTC. This sequence encodes CASSEYRDRLYTF.